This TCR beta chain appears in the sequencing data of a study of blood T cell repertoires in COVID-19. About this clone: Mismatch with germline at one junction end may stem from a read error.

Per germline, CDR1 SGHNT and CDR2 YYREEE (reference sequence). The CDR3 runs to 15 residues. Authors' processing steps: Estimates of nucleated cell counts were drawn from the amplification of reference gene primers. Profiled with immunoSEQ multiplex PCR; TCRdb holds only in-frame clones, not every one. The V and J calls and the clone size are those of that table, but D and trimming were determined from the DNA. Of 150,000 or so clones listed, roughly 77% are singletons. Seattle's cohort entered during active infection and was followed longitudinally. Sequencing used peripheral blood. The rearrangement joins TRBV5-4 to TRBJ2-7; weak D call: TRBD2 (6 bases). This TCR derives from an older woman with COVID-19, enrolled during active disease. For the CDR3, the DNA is TGTGCCAGCAGCGTCGGGACTCCTGTCCTATACGAGCGGTACTTC. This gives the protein CASSVGTPVLYERYF. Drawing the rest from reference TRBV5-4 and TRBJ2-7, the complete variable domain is ETGVTQSPTHLIKTRGQQVTLRCSSQSGHNTVSWYQQALGQGPQFIFQYYREEENGRGNFPPRFSGLQFPNYSSELNVNALELDDSALYLCASSVGTPVLYERYFGPGTRLTVT.